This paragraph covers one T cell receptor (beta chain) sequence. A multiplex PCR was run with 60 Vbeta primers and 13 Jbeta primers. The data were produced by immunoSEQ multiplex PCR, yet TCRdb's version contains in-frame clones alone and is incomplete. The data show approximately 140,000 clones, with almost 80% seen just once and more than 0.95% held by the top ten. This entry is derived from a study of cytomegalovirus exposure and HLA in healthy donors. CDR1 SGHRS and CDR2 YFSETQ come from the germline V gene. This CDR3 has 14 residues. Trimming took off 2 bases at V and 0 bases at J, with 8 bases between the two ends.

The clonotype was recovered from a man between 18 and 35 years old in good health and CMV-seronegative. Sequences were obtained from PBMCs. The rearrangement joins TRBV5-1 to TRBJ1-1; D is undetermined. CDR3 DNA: TGCGCCAGCAGCTTCGTCTCCTTGAACACTGAAGCTTTCTTT. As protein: CASSFVSLNTEAFF.